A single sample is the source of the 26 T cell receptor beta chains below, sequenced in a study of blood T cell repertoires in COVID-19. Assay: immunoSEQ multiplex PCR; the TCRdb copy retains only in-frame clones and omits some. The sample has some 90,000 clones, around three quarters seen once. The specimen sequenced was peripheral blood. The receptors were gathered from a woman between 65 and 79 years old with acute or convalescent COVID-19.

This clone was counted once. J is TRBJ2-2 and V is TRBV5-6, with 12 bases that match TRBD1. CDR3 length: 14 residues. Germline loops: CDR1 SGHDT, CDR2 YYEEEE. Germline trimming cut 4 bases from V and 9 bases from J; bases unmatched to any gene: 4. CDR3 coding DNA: TGTGCCAGCAGCGGAGGGACAGGGGGCCGGGAGCTGTTTTTT. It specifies CASSGGTGGRELFF.

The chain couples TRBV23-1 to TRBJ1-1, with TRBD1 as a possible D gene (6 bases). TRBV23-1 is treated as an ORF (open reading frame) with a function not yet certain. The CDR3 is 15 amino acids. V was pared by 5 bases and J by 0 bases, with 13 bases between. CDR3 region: CASSEGWDMNTEAFF. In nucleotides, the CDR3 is TGCGCCAGCAGTGAAGGATGGGACATGAACACTGAAGCTTTCTTT.

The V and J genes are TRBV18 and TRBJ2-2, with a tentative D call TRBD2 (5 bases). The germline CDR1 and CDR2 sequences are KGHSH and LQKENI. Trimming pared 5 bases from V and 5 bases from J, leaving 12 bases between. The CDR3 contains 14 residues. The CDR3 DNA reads TGTGCCAGCTCAGCACTAGAAGTGACCGGGGAGCTGTTTTTT. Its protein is CASSALEVTGELFF.

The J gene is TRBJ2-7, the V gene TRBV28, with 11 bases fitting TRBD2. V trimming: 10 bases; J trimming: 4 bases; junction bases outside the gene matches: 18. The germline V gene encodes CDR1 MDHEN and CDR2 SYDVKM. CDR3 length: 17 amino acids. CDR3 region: CATSGLLAGLAAYEQYF. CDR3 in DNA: TGTGCCACCTCCGGGCTCCTCGCGGGACTAGCGGCTTACGAGCAGTACTTC.

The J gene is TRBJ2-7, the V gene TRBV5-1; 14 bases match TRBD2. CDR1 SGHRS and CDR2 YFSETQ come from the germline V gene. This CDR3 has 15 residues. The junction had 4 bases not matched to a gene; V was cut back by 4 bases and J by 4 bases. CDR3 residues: CASSAGTSGSYEQYF. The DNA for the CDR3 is TGCGCCAGCAGCGCGGGGACTAGCGGGAGTTACGAGCAGTACTTC.

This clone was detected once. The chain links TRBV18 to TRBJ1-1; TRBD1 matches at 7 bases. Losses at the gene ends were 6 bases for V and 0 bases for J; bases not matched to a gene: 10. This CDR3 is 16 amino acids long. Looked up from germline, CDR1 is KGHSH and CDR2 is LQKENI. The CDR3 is CASSPGQKGMNTEAFF. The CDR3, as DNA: TGTGCCAGCTCCCCGGGACAGAAGGGTATGAACACTGAAGCTTTCTTT.

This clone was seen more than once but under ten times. CDR3 amino acids: CASSRRTDTQYF. The CDR3 DNA reads TGTGCCAGCAGCAGGAGGACAGATACGCAGTATTTT. V gene TRBV5-6 combines with J gene TRBJ2-3; D perhaps matches TRBD2 (5 bases). CDR3 length equals 12 residues. V lost 4 bases and J 3 bases, leaving 6 bases between the germline ends. Looked up from germline, CDR1 is SGHDT and CDR2 is YYEEEE.

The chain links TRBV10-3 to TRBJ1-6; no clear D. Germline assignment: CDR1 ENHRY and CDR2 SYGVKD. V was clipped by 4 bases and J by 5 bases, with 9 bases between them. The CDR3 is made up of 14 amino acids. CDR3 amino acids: CAISVGTDNSPLHF. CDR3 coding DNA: TGTGCCATCAGTGTGGGCACAGATAATTCACCCCTCCACTTT.

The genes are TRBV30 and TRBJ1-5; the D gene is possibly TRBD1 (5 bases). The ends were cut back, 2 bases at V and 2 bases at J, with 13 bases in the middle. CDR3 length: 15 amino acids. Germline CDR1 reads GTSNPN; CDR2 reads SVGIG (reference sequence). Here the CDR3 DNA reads TGTGCCTGGAGTTATACAGGCTCTGGCAATCAGCCCCAGCATTTT. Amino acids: CAWSYTGSGNQPQHF.

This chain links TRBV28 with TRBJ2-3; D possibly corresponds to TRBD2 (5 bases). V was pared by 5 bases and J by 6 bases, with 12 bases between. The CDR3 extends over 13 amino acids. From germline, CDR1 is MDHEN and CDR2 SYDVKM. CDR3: CASSPSGGDTQYF. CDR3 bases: TGTGCCAGCAGTCCCAGCGGTGGGGATACGCAGTATTTT.

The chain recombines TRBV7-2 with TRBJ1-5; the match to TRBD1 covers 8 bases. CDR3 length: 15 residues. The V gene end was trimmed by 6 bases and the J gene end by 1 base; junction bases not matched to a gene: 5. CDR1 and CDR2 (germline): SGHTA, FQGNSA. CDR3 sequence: CASRLDRASNQPQHF. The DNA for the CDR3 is TGTGCCAGCAGGTTGGACAGGGCGAGCAATCAGCCCCAGCATTTT.

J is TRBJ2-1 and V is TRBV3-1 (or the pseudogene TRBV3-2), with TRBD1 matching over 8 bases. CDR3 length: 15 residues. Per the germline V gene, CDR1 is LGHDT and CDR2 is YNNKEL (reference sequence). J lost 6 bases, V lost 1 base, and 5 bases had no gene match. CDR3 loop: CASSQGQGIGNEQFF. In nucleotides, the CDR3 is TGTGCCAGCAGCCAAGGACAGGGGATTGGCAATGAGCAGTTCTTC.

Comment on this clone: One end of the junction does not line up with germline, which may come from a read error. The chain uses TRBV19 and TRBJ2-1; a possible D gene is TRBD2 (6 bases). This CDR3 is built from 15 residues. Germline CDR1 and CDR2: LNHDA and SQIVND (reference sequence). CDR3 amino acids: CASSYPGLSNNEQFF. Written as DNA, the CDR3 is TGTGCCAGTAGCTACCCGGGACTCTCCAACAATGAGCAGTTCTTC.

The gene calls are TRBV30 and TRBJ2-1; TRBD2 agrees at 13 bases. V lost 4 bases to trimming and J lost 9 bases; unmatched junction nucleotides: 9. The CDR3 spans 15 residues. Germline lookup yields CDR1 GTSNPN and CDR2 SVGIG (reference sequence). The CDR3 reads CAWTQTSGRPGEQFF. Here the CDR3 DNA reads TGTGCCTGGACTCAGACTAGCGGGAGGCCGGGTGAGCAGTTCTTC.

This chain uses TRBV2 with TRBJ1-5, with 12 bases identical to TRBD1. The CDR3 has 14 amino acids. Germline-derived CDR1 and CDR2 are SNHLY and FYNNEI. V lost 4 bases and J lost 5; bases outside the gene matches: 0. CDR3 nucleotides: TGTGCCAGCAGTGGGGACAGGGGGCATCAGCCCCAGCATTTT. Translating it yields CASSGDRGHQPQHF.

The CDR3 DNA is TGCGCCAGCAGCTCCGGACTAGCGGGACACCAAGAGACCCAGTACTTC. This sequence encodes CASSSGLAGHQETQYF. This chain connects TRBV5-1 to TRBJ2-5, with 12 nucleotides matching TRBD2. V was pared by 3 bases and J by 0 bases, with 3 bases of the junction left unmatched. This CDR3 has 16 residues. Germline V gives CDR1 SGHRS, CDR2 YFSETQ.

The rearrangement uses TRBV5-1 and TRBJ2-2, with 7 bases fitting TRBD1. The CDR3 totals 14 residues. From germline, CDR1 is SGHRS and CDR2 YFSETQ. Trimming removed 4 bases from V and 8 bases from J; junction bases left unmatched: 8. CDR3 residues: CASSPRTGGGELFF. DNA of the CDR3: TGCGCCAGCAGCCCGAGGACAGGAGGTGGGGAGCTGTTTTTT. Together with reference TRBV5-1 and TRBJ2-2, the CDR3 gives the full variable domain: KAGVTQTPRYLIKTRGQQVTLSCSPISGHRSVSWYQQTPGQGLQFLFEYFSETQRNKGNFPGRFSGRQFSNSRSEMNVSTLELGDSALYLCASSPRTGGGELFFGEGSRLTVL.

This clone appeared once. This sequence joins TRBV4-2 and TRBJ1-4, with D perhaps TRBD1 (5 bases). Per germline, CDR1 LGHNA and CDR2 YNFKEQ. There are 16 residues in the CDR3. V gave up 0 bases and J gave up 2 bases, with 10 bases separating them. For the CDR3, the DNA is TGTGCCAGCAGCCAAGACAGGGATCCCACTAATGAAAAACTGTTTTTT. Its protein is CASSQDRDPTNEKLFF.

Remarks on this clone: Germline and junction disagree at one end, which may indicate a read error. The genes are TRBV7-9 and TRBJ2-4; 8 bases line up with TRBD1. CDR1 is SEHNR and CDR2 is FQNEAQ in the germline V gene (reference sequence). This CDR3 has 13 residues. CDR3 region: CASSALTGDWVGF. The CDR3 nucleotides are TGTGCCAGCAGCGCACTGACAGGGGATTGGGTCGGCTTC.

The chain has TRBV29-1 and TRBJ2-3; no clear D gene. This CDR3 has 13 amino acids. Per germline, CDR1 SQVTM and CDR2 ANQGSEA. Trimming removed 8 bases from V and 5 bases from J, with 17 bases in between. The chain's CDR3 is CSTSFTDIDTQYF. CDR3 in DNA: TGCAGCACGTCCTTTACCGACATAGATACGCAGTATTTT.

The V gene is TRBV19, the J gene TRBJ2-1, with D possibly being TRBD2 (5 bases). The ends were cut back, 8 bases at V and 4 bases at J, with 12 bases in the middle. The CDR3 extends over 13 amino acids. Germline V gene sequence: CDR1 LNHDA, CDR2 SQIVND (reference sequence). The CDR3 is CASQRARYNEQFF. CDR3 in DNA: TGTGCCAGTCAGAGGGCGAGGTACAATGAGCAGTTCTTC.

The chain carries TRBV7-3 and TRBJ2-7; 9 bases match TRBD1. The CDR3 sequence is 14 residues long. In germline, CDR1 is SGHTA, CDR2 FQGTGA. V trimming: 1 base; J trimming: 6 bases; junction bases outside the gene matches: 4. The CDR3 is CASSLISTGGEQYF. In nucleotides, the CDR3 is TGTGCCAGCAGCTTAATTTCGACAGGGGGCGAGCAGTACTTC.

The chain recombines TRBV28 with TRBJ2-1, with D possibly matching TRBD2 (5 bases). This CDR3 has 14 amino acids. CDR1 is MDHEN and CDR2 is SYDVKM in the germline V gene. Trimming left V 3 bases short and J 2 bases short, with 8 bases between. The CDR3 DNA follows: TGTGCCAGCAGTTTTGGAGGTACCTACAATGAGCAGTTCTTC. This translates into CASSFGGTYNEQFF. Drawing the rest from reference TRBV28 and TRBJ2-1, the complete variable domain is DVKVTQSSRYLVKRTGEKVFLECVQDMDHENMFWYRQDPGLGLRLIYFSYDVKMKEKGDIPEGYSVSREKKERFSLILESASTNQTSMYLCASSFGGTYNEQFFGPGTRLTVL.

This CDR3 reads CASSYDPVRRHVSYNEQFF. DNA of the CDR3: TGTGCCAGCAGTTACGATCCGGTTCGGAGGCATGTCTCCTACAATGAGCAGTTCTTC. This rearrangement joins TRBV6-2 or TRBV6-3 to TRBJ2-1, with D possibly TRBD2 on 5 matching bases. V dropped 2 bases and J dropped 0 bases, with 20 bases sitting between them. The V gene's germline CDR1 is MNHEY and CDR2 SVGEGT. The CDR3 length is 19 residues.

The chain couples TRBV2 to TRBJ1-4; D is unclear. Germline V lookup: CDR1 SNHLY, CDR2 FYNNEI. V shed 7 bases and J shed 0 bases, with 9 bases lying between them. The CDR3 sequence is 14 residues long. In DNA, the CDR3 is TGTGCCAGCACCCCTATTACAACTAATGAAAAACTGTTTTTT. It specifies CASTPITTNEKLFF.

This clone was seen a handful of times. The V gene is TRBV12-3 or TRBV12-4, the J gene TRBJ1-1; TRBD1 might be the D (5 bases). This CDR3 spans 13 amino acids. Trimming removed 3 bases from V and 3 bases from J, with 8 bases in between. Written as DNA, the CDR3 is TGTGCCAGCAGTTTTGCCAGGGACACTGAAGCTTTCTTT. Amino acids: CASSFARDTEAFF.